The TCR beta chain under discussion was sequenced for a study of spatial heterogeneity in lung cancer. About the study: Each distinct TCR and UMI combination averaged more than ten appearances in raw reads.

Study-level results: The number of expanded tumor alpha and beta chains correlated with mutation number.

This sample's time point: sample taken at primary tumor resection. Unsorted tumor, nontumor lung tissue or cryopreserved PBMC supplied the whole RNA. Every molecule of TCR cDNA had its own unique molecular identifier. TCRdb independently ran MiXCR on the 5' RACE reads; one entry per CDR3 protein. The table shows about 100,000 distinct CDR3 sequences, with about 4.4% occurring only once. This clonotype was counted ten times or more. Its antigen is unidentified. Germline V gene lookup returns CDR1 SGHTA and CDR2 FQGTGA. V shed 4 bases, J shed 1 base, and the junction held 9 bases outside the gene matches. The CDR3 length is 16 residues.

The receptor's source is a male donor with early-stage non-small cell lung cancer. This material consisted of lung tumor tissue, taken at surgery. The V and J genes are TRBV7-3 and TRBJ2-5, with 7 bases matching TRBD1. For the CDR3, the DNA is TGTGCCAGCAGCTGTTACCCGGGACAGCTCCAAGAGACCCAGTACTTC. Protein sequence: CASSCYPGQLQETQYF. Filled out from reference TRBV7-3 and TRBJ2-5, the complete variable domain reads GAGVSQTPSNKVTEKGKYVELRCDPISGHTALYWYRQSLGQGPEFLIYFQGTGAADDSGLPNDRFFAVRPEGSVSTLKIQRTERGDSAVYLCASSCYPGQLQETQYFGPGTRLLVL.